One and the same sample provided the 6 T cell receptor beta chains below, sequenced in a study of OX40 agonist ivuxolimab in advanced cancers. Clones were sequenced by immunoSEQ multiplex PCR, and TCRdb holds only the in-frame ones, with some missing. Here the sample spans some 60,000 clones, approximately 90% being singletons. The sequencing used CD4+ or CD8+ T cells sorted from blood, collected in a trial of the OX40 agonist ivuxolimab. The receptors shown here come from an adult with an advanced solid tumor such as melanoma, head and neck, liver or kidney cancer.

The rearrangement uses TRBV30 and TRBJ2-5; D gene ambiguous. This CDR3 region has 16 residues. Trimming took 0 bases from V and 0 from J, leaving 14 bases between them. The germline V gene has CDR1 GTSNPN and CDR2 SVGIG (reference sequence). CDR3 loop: CAWSVPLKSHQETQYF. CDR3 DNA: TGTGCCTGGAGTGTACCCCTGAAGTCCCACCAAGAGACCCAGTACTTC.

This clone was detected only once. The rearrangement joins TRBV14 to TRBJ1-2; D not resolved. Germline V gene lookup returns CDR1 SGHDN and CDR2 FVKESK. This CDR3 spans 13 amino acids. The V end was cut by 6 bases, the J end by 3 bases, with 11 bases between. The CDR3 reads CASSLGQYYGYTF. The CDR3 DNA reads TGTGCCAGCAGTCTCGGGCAGTACTATGGCTACACCTTC.

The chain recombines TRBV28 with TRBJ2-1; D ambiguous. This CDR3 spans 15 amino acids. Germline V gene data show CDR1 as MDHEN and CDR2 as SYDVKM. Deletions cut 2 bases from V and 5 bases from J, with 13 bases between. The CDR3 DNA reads TGTGCCAGCAGTTTAATAGAAACCCTCAACAATGAGCAGTTCTTC. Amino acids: CASSLIETLNNEQFF.

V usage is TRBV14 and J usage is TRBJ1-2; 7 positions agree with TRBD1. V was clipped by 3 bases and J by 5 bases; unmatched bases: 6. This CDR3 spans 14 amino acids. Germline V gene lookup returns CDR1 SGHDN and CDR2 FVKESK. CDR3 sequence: CASSQGTEAYGYTF. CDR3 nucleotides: TGTGCCAGCAGCCAGGGGACAGAGGCTTATGGCTACACCTTC.

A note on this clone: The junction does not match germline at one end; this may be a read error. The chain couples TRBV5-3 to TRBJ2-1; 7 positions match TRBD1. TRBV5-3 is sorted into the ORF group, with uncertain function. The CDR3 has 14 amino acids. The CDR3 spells CASSLWIGGDEQFF. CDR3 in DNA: TGTGCCAGCAGCTTGTGGATAGGGGGCGATGAGCAGTTCTTC.

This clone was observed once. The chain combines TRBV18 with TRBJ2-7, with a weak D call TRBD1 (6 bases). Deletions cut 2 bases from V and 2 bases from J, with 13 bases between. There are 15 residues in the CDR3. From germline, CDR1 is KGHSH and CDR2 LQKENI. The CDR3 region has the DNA TGTGCCAGCTCACCAGGGGCAGGGGTCCCCTACGAGCAGTACTTC. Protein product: CASSPGAGVPYEQYF.